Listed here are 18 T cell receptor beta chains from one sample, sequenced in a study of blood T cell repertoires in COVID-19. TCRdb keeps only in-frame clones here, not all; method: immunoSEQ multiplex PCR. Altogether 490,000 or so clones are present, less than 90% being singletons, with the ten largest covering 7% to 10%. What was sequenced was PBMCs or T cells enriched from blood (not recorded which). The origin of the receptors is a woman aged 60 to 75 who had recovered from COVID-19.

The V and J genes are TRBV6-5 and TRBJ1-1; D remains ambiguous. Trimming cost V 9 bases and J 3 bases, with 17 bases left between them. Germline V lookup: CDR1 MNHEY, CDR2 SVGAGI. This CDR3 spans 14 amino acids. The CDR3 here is CASHRGGWDTEAFF. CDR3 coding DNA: TGTGCCAGTCATCGCGGAGGATGGGACACTGAAGCTTTCTTT.

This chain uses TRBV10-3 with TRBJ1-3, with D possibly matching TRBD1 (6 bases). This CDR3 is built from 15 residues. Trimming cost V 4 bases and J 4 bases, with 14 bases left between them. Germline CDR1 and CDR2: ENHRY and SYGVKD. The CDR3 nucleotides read TGTGCCATCAGTGGTTCCACAGGGTACGGAAACACCATATATTTT. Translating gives CAISGSTGYGNTIYF.

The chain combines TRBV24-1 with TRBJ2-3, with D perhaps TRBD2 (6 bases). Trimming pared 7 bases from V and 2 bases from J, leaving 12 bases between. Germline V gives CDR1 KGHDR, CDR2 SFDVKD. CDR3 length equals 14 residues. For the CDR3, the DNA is TGTGCCACCAGGCATAGCGGATACACAGATACGCAGTATTTT. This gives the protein CATRHSGYTDTQYF.

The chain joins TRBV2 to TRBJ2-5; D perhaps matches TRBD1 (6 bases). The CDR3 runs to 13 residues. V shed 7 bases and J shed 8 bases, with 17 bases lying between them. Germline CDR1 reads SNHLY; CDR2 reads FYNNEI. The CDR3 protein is CASNGTPGGTQYF. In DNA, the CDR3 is TGTGCCAGCAACGGTACCCCTGGGGGCACCCAGTACTTC.

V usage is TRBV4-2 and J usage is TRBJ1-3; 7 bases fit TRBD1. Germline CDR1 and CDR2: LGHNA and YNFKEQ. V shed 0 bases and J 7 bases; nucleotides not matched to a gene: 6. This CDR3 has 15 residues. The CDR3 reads CASSQDTGARNTIYF. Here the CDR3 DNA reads TGTGCCAGCAGCCAAGACACAGGGGCCAGGAACACCATATATTTT.

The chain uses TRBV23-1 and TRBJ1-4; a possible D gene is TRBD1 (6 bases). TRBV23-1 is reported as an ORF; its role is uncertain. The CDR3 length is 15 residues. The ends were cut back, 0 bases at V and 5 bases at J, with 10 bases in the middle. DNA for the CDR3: TGCGCCAGCAGTCAATCGTGGACAGAGAATGAAAAACTGTTTTTT. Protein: CASSQSWTENEKLFF.

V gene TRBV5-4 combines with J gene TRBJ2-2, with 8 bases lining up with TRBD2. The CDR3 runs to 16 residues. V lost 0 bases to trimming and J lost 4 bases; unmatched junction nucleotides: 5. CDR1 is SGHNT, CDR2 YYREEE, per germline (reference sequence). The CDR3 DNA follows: TGTGCCAGCAGCTTGGCGGGTAGCGGGGCCACCGGGGAGCTGTTTTTT. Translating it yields CASSLAGSGATGELFF.

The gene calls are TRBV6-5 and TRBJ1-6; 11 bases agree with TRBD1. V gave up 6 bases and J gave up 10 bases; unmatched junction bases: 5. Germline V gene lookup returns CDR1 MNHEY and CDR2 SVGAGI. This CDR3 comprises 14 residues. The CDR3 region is CASRRTGGESPLHF. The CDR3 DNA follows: TGTGCCAGCAGAAGGACAGGGGGCGAATCACCCCTCCACTTT.

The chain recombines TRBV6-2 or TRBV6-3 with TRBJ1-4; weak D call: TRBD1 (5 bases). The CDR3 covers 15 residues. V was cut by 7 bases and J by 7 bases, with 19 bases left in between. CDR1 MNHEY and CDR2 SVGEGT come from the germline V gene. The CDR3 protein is CASNPGGIGVEKLFF. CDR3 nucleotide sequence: TGTGCCAGCAACCCGGGGGGGATCGGAGTTGAAAAACTGTTTTTT.

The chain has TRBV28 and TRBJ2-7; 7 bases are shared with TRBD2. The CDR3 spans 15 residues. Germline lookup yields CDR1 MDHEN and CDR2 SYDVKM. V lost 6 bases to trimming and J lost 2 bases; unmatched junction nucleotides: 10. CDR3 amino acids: CASSRAGSLAYEQYV. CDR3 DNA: TGTGCCAGCAGCAGAGCGGGGAGTCTGGCCTACGAGCAGTACGTC.

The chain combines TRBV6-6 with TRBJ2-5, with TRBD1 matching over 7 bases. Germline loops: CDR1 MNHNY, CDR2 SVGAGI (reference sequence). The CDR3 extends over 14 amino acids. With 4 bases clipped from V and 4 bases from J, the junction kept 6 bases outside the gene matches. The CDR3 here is CASSSRQGGETQYF. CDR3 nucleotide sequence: TGTGCCAGCAGTTCTAGACAGGGTGGAGAGACCCAGTACTTC.

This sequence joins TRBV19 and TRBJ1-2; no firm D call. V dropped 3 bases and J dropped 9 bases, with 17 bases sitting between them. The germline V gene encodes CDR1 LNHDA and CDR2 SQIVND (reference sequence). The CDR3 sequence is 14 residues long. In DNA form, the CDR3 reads TGTGCCAGTAGTATCAATTCAAGAAGGGAGTGCTACACCTTC. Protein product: CASSINSRRECYTF.

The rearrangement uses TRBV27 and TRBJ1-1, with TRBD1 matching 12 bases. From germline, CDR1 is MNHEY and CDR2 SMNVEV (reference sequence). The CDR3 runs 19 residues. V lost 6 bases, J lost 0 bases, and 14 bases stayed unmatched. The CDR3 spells CASRFKMGQGAMMNTEAFF. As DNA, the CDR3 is TGTGCCAGCAGGTTTAAAATGGGACAGGGGGCGATGATGAACACTGAAGCTTTCTTT.

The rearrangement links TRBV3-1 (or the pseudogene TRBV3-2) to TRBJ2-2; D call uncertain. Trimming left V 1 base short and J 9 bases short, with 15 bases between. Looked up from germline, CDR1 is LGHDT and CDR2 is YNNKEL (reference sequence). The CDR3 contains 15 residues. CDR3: CASSQASPGRRELFF. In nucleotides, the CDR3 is TGTGCCAGCAGCCAAGCCAGTCCTGGTCGTCGGGAGCTGTTTTTT.

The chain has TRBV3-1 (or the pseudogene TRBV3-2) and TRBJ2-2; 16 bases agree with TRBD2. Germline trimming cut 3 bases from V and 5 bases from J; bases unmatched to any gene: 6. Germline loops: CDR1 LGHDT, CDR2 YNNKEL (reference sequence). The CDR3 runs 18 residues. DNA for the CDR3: TGTGCCAGCAGCCAGGGACTAGCGGGGGGGCCGATAACCGGGGAGCTGTTTTTT. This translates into CASSQGLAGGPITGELFF.

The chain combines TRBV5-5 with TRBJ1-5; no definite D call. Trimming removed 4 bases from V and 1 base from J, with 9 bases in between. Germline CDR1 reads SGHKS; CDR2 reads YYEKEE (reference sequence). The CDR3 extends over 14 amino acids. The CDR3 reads CASSADGSNQPQHF. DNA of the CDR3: TGTGCCAGCAGCGCTGACGGGAGCAATCAGCCCCAGCATTTT. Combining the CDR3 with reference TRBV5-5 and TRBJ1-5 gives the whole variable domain DAGVTQSPTHLIKTRGQQVTLRCSPISGHKSVSWYQQVLGQGPQFIFQYYEKEERGRGNFPDRFSARQFPNYSSELNVNALLLGDSALYLCASSADGSNQPQHFGDGTRLSIL.

In DNA, the CDR3 is TGTGCCAGCAGTGAAGTAGCCGGGGGCGAGCAGTACTTC. Protein product: CASSEVAGGEQYF. This chain joins TRBV2 and TRBJ2-7; weak D call: TRBD2 (6 bases). There are 13 residues in the CDR3. From germline, CDR1 is SNHLY and CDR2 FYNNEI. The V gene lost 1 base and the J gene lost 6 bases, with 10 bases spanning the gap.

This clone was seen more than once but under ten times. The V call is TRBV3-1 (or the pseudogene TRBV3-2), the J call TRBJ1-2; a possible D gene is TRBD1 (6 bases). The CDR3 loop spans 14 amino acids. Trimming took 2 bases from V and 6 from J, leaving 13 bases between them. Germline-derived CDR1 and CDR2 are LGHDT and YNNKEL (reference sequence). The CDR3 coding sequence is TGTGCCAGCAGCCAATTCCTTGGGGGCGATGGCTACACCTTC. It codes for CASSQFLGGDGYTF.